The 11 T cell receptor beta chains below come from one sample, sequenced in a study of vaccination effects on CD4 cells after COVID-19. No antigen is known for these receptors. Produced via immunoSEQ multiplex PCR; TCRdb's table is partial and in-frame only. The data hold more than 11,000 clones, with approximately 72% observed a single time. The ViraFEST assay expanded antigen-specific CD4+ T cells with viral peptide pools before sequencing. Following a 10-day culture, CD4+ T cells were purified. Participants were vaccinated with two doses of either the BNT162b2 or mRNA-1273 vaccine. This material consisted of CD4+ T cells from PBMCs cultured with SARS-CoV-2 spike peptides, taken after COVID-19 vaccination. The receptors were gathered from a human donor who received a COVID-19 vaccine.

Here the CDR3 reads CAWAGLGAFTDTQYF. CDR3 bases: TGTGCCTGGGCGGGCTTAGGGGCCTTCACAGATACGCAGTATTTT. The chain couples TRBV30 to TRBJ2-3; D is perhaps TRBD1 or TRBD2 (5 bases each). With 5 bases removed from V and 2 bases from J, the gap between germline ends came to 17 bases. Germline lookup yields CDR1 GTSNPN and CDR2 SVGIG (reference sequence). The length of the CDR3 is 15 residues.

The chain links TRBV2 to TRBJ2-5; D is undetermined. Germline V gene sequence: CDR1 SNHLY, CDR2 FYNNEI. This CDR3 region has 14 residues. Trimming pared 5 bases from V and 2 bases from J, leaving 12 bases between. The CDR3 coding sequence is TGTGCCAGCAGTACCTCAGTTACTCAAGAGACCCAGTACTTC. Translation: CASSTSVTQETQYF.

The CDR3 region is CAISWGLEQPQHF. For the CDR3, the DNA is TGTGCCATCAGTTGGGGGTTGGAACAGCCCCAGCATTTT. The chain employs TRBV10-3 and TRBJ1-5; D is perhaps TRBD1 (5 bases). Germline V gives CDR1 ENHRY, CDR2 SYGVKD. Trimming took off 5 bases at V and 7 bases at J, with 12 bases between the two ends. The CDR3 has 13 amino acids.

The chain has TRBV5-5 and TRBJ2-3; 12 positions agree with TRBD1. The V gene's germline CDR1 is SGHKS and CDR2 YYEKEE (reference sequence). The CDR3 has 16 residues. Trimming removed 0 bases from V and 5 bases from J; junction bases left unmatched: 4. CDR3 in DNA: TGTGCCAGCAGCTTGGGGGGACAGGGGGCAGTAGATACGCAGTATTTT. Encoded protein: CASSLGGQGAVDTQYF. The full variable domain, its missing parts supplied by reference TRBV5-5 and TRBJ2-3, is DAGVTQSPTHLIKTRGQQVTLRCSPISGHKSVSWYQQVLGQGPQFIFQYYEKEERGRGNFPDRFSARQFPNYSSELNVNALLLGDSALYLCASSLGGQGAVDTQYFGPGTRLTVL.

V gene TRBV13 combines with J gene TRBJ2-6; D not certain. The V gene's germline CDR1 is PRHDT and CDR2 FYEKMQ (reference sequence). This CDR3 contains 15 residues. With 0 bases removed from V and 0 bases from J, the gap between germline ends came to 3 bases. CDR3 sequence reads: CASSLGGSGANVLTF. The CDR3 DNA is TGTGCCAGCAGCTTAGGGGGCTCTGGGGCCAACGTCCTGACTTTC.

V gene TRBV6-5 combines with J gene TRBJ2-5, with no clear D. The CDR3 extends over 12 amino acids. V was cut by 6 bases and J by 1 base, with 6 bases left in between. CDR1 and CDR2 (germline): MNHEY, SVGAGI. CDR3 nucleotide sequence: TGTGCCAGCAGCCTGGGCCAAGAGACCCAGTACTTC. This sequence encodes CASSLGQETQYF.

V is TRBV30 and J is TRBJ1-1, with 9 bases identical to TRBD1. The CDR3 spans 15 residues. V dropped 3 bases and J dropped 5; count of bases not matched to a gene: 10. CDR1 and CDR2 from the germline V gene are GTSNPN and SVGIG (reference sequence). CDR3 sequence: CAWRLLGQGETEAFF. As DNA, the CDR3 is TGTGCCTGGAGACTTTTGGGACAGGGTGAGACTGAAGCTTTCTTT. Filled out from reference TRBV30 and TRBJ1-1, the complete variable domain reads SQTIHQWPATLVQPVGSPLSLECTVEGTSNPNLYWYRQAAGRGLQLLFYSVGIGQISSEVPQNLSASRPQDRQFILSSKKLLLSDSGFYLCAWRLLGQGETEAFFGQGTRLTVV.

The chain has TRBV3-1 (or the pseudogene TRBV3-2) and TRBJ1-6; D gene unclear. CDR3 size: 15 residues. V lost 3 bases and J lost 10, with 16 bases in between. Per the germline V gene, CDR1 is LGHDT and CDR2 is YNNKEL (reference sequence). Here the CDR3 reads CASSQNGPRGSPLHF. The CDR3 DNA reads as TGTGCCAGCAGCCAGAACGGACCCCGAGGCTCACCCCTCCACTTT.

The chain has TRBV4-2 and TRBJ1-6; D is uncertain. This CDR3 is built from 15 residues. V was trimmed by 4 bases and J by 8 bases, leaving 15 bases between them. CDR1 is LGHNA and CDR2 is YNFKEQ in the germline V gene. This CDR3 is CASSPSPRWDSPLHF. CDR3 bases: TGTGCCAGCAGCCCCTCGCCTCGGTGGGATTCACCCCTCCACTTT.

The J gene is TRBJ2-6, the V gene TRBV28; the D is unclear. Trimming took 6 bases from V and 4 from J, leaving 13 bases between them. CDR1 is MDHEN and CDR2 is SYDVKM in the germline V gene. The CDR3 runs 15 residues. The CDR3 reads CASSPTISGANVLTF. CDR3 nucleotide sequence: TGTGCCAGCAGCCCGACAATTTCAGGGGCCAACGTCCTGACTTTC.

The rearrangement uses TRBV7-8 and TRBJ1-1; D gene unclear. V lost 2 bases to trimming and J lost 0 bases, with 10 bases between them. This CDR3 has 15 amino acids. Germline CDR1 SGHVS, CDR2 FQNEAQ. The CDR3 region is CASSLQAVMNTEAFF. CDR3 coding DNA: TGTGCCAGCAGCTTACAAGCAGTAATGAACACTGAAGCTTTCTTT.